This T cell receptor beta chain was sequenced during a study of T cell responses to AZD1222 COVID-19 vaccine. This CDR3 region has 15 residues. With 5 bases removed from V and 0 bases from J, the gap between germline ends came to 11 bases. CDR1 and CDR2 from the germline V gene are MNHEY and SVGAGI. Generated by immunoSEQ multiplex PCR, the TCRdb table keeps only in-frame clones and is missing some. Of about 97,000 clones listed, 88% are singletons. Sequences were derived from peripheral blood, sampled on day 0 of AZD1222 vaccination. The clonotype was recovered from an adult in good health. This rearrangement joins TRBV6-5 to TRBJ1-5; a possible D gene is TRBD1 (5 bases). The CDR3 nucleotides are TGTGCCAGCAGTCGACAGCAACATAGCAATCAGCCCCAGCATTTT. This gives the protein CASSRQQHSNQPQHF.